This TCR beta chain was profiled in a study of T cells in Graves' hyperthyroidism and ophthalmopathy. Amplification of TCR beta CDR3 regions used RNA as the template. An initial round of RT-PCR targeting the TCR CDR3 relied on the HTBI primer set. TCRdb reprocessed the multiplex PCR reads with MiXCR, giving one entry per CDR3 protein. Among more than 300,000 distinct CDR3 sequences listed, about 14% were seen once. The germline CDR1 and CDR2 sequences are LNHDA and SQIVND (reference sequence). The CDR3 length is 17 residues. This clonotype was counted only a few times. The junction shows a germline mismatch at one end, possibly a read error.

The chain couples TRBV19 to TRBJ1-5; D might be TRBD1 (6 bases). The sample comprised blood. The sequence was collected from a young woman with Graves' ophthalmopathy. Written as DNA, the CDR3 is TGTGCCAGAAGTAGCCTCCGGACAGATTATAGCAATCAGCCCCAGCATTTT. This sequence encodes CARSSLRTDYSNQPQHF.